This T cell receptor beta chain was sequenced in a study of T-cell reconstitution after alpha-beta-depleted transplantation in children. Notes on the study in general: Elevated TCRbeta diversity at day 60 was traced, in some patients, to surviving recipient T cells and thymic progenitors.

The CDR3 is made up of 15 amino acids. Germline V gene sequence: CDR1 SGHKS, CDR2 YYEKEE (reference sequence). The J segment lost 6 bases and the V segment lost 0 bases, leaving 6 bases of the junction unmatched. In this sample, this clonotype turned up a few times. What it binds is not known. Construction of the TCRbeta library involved unique molecular identifiers. TCRdb re-analysed the PCR reads in MiXCR, keeping a single row per CDR3 protein. Here the sample spans 900,000 or so distinct CDR3 sequences, roughly 15% being singletons. This sample comprised PBMCs, mostly from graft donor cells, obtained 360 days after TCRalphabeta/CD19-depleted stem cell transplant. The receptor's source is a male patient aged 5 to 17 who had a stem cell transplant for acute lymphoblastic leukemia, so the T cells may come from the graft donor. The rearrangement joins TRBV5-5 to TRBJ2-1; TRBD1 matches at 7 bases. The chain's CDR3 is CASSLAGTDVNEQFF. In nucleotides, the CDR3 is TGTGCCAGCAGCTTGGCCGGGACAGACGTCAATGAGCAGTTCTTC.